These T cell receptor beta chains were read from a single sample in a study of cytomegalovirus exposure and HLA in healthy donors. TCRdb keeps only in-frame clones here, not all; method: immunoSEQ multiplex PCR. The data contain fewer than 350,000 clones, around 89% of them seen just once; the ten biggest clones take up approximately 0.95%. The sequenced material came from PBMCs. The receptors come from a woman younger than 30 in good health and CMV-seronegative. Each CDR3 is given with its conserved first and last residue. The order of the fields is D gene, V gene, clone size, J gene, CDR3 protein, CDR3 DNA. D genes are given only for firm matches. Clone size, where shown, is once, few, many, or a class for clones that have expanded.

d_gene: TRBD1
v_gene: TRBV5-4
abundance: NA
j_gene: TRBJ2-7
CDR3aa: CASSVTGGGYEQYF
CDR3nt: TGTGCCAGCAGTGTAACAGGGGGCGGGTACGAGCAGTACTTC

d_gene: TRBD1
v_gene: TRBV4-2
abundance: NA
j_gene: TRBJ1-2
CDR3aa: CASSRERGGNYGYTF
CDR3nt: TGTGCCAGCAGCCGAGAGAGAGGGGGCAACTATGGCTACACCTTC

d_gene: NA
v_gene: TRBV5-6
abundance: NA
j_gene: TRBJ1-1
CDR3aa: CASSLLGMNTEAFF
CDR3nt: TGTGCCAGCAGCTTGCTCGGGATGAACACTGAAGCTTTCTTT

d_gene: TRBD2
v_gene: TRBV28
abundance: NA
j_gene: TRBJ2-7
CDR3aa: CASSLSPGGPGEQYF
CDR3nt: TGTGCCAGCAGTTTATCCCCGGGAGGGCCGGGAGAGCAGTACTTC

d_gene: NA
v_gene: TRBV30
abundance: few
j_gene: TRBJ2-7
CDR3aa: CASQAALVSYEQYF
CDR3nt: TGTGCCTCCCAAGCGGCCCTAGTATCCTACGAGCAGTACTTC

d_gene: TRBD1
v_gene: TRBV28
abundance: NA
j_gene: TRBJ1-2
CDR3aa: CASSQRGNRDRGDYGYTF
CDR3nt: TGTGCCAGCAGCCAGAGAGGCAACCGGGACAGGGGAGACTATGGCTACACCTTC

d_gene: TRBD2
v_gene: TRBV7-8
abundance: NA
j_gene: TRBJ2-7
CDR3aa: CASSLSSGNYEQYF
CDR3nt: TGTGCCAGCAGCTTATCTAGCGGGAACTACGAGCAGTACTTC

d_gene: NA
v_gene: TRBV6-7
abundance: NA
j_gene: TRBJ2-1
CDR3aa: CASSFRRRGEQFF
CDR3nt: TGTGCCAGCAGTTTCCGGAGAAGGGGCGAGCAGTTCTTC

d_gene: NA
v_gene: TRBV6-6
abundance: few
j_gene: TRBJ1-5
CDR3aa: CASSPREDRNQPQHF
CDR3nt: TGTGCCAGCAGCCCAAGGGAGGACCGAAATCAGCCCCAGCATTTT

d_gene: NA
v_gene: TRBV28
abundance: NA
j_gene: TRBJ1-5
CDR3aa: CASSTLSGQPQHF
CDR3nt: TGTGCCAGCAGTACCTTGTCGGGTCAGCCCCAGCATTTT

d_gene: NA
v_gene: TRBV5-1
abundance: NA
j_gene: TRBJ2-1
CDR3aa: CASSFGQGSSNEQFF
CDR3nt: TGCGCCAGCAGCTTTGGTCAGGGCTCCTCGAATGAGCAGTTCTTC

d_gene: NA
v_gene: TRBV5-4
abundance: NA
j_gene: TRBJ1-1
CDR3aa: CASSFPGEMNTEAFF
CDR3nt: TGTGCCAGCAGCTTCCCTGGGGAGATGAACACTGAAGCTTTCTTT

d_gene: TRBD2
v_gene: TRBV7-6
abundance: NA
j_gene: TRBJ2-7
CDR3aa: CASSLGLAASSYEQYF
CDR3nt: TGTGCCAGCAGCTTAGGACTAGCGGCAAGCTCCTACGAGCAGTACTTC

d_gene: NA
v_gene: TRBV28
abundance: NA
j_gene: TRBJ2-7
CDR3aa: CASSSRRGSLSVYEQYF
CDR3nt: TGTGCCAGCAGTTCGAGAAGGGGGAGTTTGTCGGTCTACGAGCAGTACTTC

d_gene: NA
v_gene: TRBV29-1
abundance: NA
j_gene: TRBJ2-2
CDR3aa: CSVGLQSSGELFF
CDR3nt: TGCAGCGTTGGCCTTCAGTCATCCGGGGAGCTGTTTTTT

d_gene: TRBD2
v_gene: TRBV27
abundance: NA
j_gene: TRBJ2-1
CDR3aa: CASSLRGLADNEQFF
CDR3nt: TGTGCCAGCAGTTTAAGGGGACTAGCGGACAATGAGCAGTTCTTC

d_gene: TRBD2
v_gene: TRBV5-6
abundance: NA
j_gene: TRBJ2-1
CDR3aa: CASSLDGGSGAYNEQFF
CDR3nt: TGTGCCAGCAGCCTAGACGGTGGTAGCGGGGCGTACAATGAGCAGTTCTTC

d_gene: NA
v_gene: TRBV5-4
abundance: NA
j_gene: TRBJ2-7
CDR3aa: CASSDMAGASYEQYF
CDR3nt: TGTGCCAGCAGCGATATGGCGGGGGCATCCTACGAGCAGTACTTC

d_gene: NA
v_gene: TRBV27
abundance: NA
j_gene: TRBJ1-1
CDR3aa: CASSSILRGTEAFF
CDR3nt: TGTGCCAGCAGTTCCATCCTTCGGGGCACTGAAGCTTTCTTT

d_gene: NA
v_gene: TRBV5-1
abundance: once
j_gene: TRBJ1-3
CDR3aa: CASSPGFFSGNTIYF
CDR3nt: TGCGCCAGCAGCCCAGGGTTTTTCTCTGGAAACACCATATATTTT

d_gene: NA
v_gene: TRBV20-1
abundance: NA
j_gene: TRBJ2-7
CDR3aa: CSAAIDYEQYF
CDR3nt: TGCAGTGCTGCCATAGACTACGAGCAGTACTTC

d_gene: NA
v_gene: TRBV5-6
abundance: NA
j_gene: TRBJ2-5
CDR3aa: CASSPRLGQETQYF
CDR3nt: TGTGCCAGCAGCCCCCGACTAGGCCAAGAGACCCAGTACTTC

d_gene: NA
v_gene: TRBV6-5
abundance: NA
j_gene: TRBJ2-7
CDR3aa: CATKTPSNPYEQYF
CDR3nt: TGTGCCACCAAAACTCCCTCTAACCCCTACGAGCAGTACTTC

d_gene: NA
v_gene: TRBV7-2
abundance: NA
j_gene: TRBJ2-7
CDR3aa: CASSPPGVDEQYF
CDR3nt: TGTGCCAGCAGCCCCCCAGGGGTCGACGAGCAGTACTTC

d_gene: TRBD2
v_gene: TRBV5-1
abundance: NA
j_gene: TRBJ2-1
CDR3aa: CASSAWTSGTYNEQFF
CDR3nt: TGCGCCAGCAGCGCCTGGACTAGCGGGACCTACAATGAGCAGTTCTTC

d_gene: NA
v_gene: TRBV5-4
abundance: NA
j_gene: TRBJ2-2
CDR3aa: CASSDGQANTGELFF
CDR3nt: TGTGCCAGCAGTGACGGACAAGCGAACACCGGGGAGCTGTTTTTT

d_gene: NA
v_gene: TRBV25-1
abundance: NA
j_gene: TRBJ1-5
CDR3aa: CASSADSIGPQHF
CDR3nt: TGTGCCAGCAGTGCGGACAGTATCGGGCCCCAGCATTTT

d_gene: NA
v_gene: TRBV5-1
abundance: NA
j_gene: TRBJ2-2
CDR3aa: CASSLDTGTGELFF
CDR3nt: TGCGCCAGCAGCTTGGACACGGGGACCGGGGAGCTGTTTTTT